The TCR beta chain under discussion was sequenced for a study of shared clonotypes between healthy human individuals. V lost 4 bases, J lost 8 bases, and 9 bases lay in between. The length of the CDR3 is 12 residues. CDR1 is MGHRA and CDR2 is YSYEKL in the germline V gene. Selected positively for CCR7 and CD45RO-negative, naive CD8 cells excluded terminally differentiated effector memory CD45RA+ cells. Sequencing used immunoSEQ multiplex PCR; TCRdb keeps in-frame clones, though not all of them. The data show hundreds of thousands of clones, approximately 96% seen once. The source material was naive CD8+ T cells sorted from blood. This chain joins TRBV4-1 and TRBJ1-3, with D possibly being TRBD1 (5 bases). The TCR sequence derives from a woman in her twenties or thirties in good health. CDR3 loop: CASSPTGDTIYF. The CDR3 DNA reads as TGCGCCAGCAGCCCTACGGGGGACACCATATATTTT.